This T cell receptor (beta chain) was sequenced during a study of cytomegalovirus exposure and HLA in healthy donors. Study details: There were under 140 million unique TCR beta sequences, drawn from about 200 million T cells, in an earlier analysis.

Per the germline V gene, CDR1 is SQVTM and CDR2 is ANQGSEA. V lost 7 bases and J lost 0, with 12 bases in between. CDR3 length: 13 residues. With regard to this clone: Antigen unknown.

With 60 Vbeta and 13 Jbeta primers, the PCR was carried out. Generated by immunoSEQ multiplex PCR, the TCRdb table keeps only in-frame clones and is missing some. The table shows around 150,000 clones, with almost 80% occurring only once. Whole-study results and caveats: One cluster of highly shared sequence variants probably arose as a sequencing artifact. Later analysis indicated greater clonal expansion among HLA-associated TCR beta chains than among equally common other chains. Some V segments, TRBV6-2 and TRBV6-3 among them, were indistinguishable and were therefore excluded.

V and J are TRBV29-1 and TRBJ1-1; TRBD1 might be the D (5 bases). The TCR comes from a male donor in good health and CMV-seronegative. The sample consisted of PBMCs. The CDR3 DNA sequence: TGCAGCGGAGGGAGGGGTATGAACACTGAAGCTTTCTTT. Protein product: CSGGRGMNTEAFF.